This T cell receptor beta chain comes out of a study of CD8 T cells in ankylosing spondylitis. Quantitative 5'-RACE was performed with molecular barcodes, and it yielded the TCR beta libraries. TCRdb called the 5' RACE reads again in MiXCR, with one record for every CDR3 protein. The table has just under 350,000 distinct CDR3 sequences, 14% to 15% seen once; the top ten hold 1.1%. Per the germline V gene, CDR1 is SGHRS and CDR2 is YFSETQ. This CDR3 has 16 residues. Deletions cut 0 bases from V and 0 bases from J, with 12 bases between. The sequencing input was blood, either unsorted or a sorted T cell fraction (not recorded which). The clonotype originates from a male donor with ankylosing spondylitis or in good health (not recorded which). The chain couples TRBV5-1 to TRBJ1-1, with D possibly being TRBD1 (6 bases). For the CDR3, the DNA is TGCGCCAGCAGCTTGGCCAGGGGAAAGGTGAACACTGAAGCTTTCTTT. Its translation is CASSLARGKVNTEAFF.